This is a list of T cell receptor beta chains from one sample in a study of OX40 agonist ivuxolimab in advanced cancers. Sequencing was performed with immunoSEQ multiplex PCR; in TCRdb, only in-frame clones are kept and a portion is missing. The data contain over 95,000 clones, approximately 80% of them singletons. The sequencing used CD4+ or CD8+ T cells sorted from blood, collected in a trial of the OX40 agonist ivuxolimab. The source is an adult with an advanced solid tumor such as melanoma, head and neck, liver or kidney cancer. CDR3s include the opening cysteine and the closing phenylalanine or tryptophan. The D gene is left open where the match is weak. A clone size is listed for some rows: how often the clone was seen (once, few, many), or a class if it is expanded.

j_call: TRBJ1-2; v_call: TRBV6-1; d_call: NA; clone_size: NA; cdr3_nt: TGTGCCAGCAAAGTCGACGGTCTCTATGGCTACACCTTC; cdr3_aa: CASKVDGLYGYTF
j_call: TRBJ2-1; v_call: TRBV21-1; d_call: NA; clone_size: NA; cdr3_nt: TGTGCCAGCAGCACCCCCCGTATTTTGGGGTTCGATGAGCAGTTCTTC; cdr3_aa: CASSTPRILGFDEQFF
j_call: TRBJ2-1; v_call: TRBV7-9; d_call: NA; clone_size: NA; cdr3_nt: TGTGCCAGCAGCTTAGCAGCGGCGACTGCTCAGTTCTTC; cdr3_aa: CASSLAAATAQFF
j_call: TRBJ2-1; v_call: TRBV7-6; d_call: NA; clone_size: NA; cdr3_nt: TGTGCCAGCAGCTTAGGATTACGGGGGAACCTTTACAATGAGCAGTTCTTC; cdr3_aa: CASSLGLRGNLYNEQFF
j_call: TRBJ1-2; v_call: TRBV7-9; d_call: NA; clone_size: NA; cdr3_nt: TGTGCCAGCACCGAGAGCGGGGGCCACTATGGCTACACCTTC; cdr3_aa: CASTESGGHYGYTF
j_call: TRBJ1-1; v_call: TRBV5-4; d_call: NA; clone_size: NA; cdr3_nt: TGTGCCAGCAGCCGGTGGGGGGTGAACACTGAAGCTTTCTTT; cdr3_aa: CASSRWGVNTEAFF
j_call: TRBJ2-4; v_call: TRBV28; d_call: NA; clone_size: NA; cdr3_nt: TGTGCCAGCAGTTTTACCGCCGTGGCCAAAAACATTCAGTACTTC; cdr3_aa: CASSFTAVAKNIQYF
j_call: TRBJ1-2; v_call: TRBV7-9; d_call: NA; clone_size: NA; cdr3_nt: TGTGCCAGCAGCTTAGAGTGGGGCGAGGGTGGCTACACCTTC; cdr3_aa: CASSLEWGEGGYTF
j_call: TRBJ2-4; v_call: TRBV7-6; d_call: NA; clone_size: NA; cdr3_nt: TGTGCCAGCAGCCCGCGGAACAAAAACATTCAGTACTTC; cdr3_aa: CASSPRNKNIQYF
j_call: TRBJ1-4; v_call: TRBV10-3; d_call: NA; clone_size: few; cdr3_nt: TGTGCCATCAGACCCGGGACTAACTATGAAAAACTGTTTTTT; cdr3_aa: CAIRPGTNYEKLFF
j_call: TRBJ1-3; v_call: TRBV7-6; d_call: NA; clone_size: NA; cdr3_nt: TGTGCCAGCAGCTTAGAGGGAAACACCATATATTTT; cdr3_aa: CASSLEGNTIYF
j_call: TRBJ1-3; v_call: TRBV12-2; d_call: NA; clone_size: NA; cdr3_nt: TGTGCAAGTCGCTTCGGGACAGTCCCCTCTGGAAACACCATATATTTT; cdr3_aa: CASRFGTVPSGNTIYF
j_call: TRBJ1-5; v_call: TRBV7-9; d_call: NA; clone_size: NA; cdr3_nt: TGTGCCAGCTCCCTTGGGATTAATAGCAATCAGCCCCAGCATTTT; cdr3_aa: CASSLGINSNQPQHF
j_call: TRBJ2-7; v_call: TRBV6-1; d_call: NA; clone_size: NA; cdr3_nt: TGTGCCAGCAGTGAATTCCGGGGCCTCTCCTACGAGCAGTACTTC; cdr3_aa: CASSEFRGLSYEQYF
j_call: TRBJ2-7; v_call: TRBV7-2; d_call: NA; clone_size: NA; cdr3_nt: TGTGCCAGCAGCTTATACTCCTACGAGCAGTACTTC; cdr3_aa: CASSLYSYEQYF
j_call: TRBJ2-2; v_call: TRBV19; d_call: NA; clone_size: NA; cdr3_nt: TGTGCCAGTAGTAAGGCGGGAAACACCGGGGAGCTGTTTTTT; cdr3_aa: CASSKAGNTGELFF
j_call: TRBJ2-1; v_call: TRBV6-5; d_call: NA; clone_size: NA; cdr3_nt: TGTGCCAGCAGTTCCGGGGGCTCCTACAATGAGCAGTTCTTC; cdr3_aa: CASSSGGSYNEQFF
j_call: TRBJ2-3; v_call: TRBV11-1; d_call: TRBD2; clone_size: once; cdr3_nt: TGTGCCAGCAGCTCGCCGGGACTAGCGGGAGGTGGCACAGATACGCAGTATTTT; cdr3_aa: CASSSPGLAGGGTDTQYF
j_call: TRBJ1-1; v_call: TRBV28; d_call: NA; clone_size: few; cdr3_nt: TGTGCCAGCAGCACCAGGGTGATCAACACTGAAGCTTTCTTT; cdr3_aa: CASSTRVINTEAFF
j_call: TRBJ2-1; v_call: TRBV19; d_call: NA; clone_size: once; cdr3_nt: TGTGCCAGTAGCAACAGTTTCCCCGGGGAGCAGTTCTTC; cdr3_aa: CASSNSFPGEQFF
j_call: TRBJ1-2; v_call: TRBV28; d_call: NA; clone_size: NA; cdr3_nt: TGTGCCAGCAGTTTATCGGGGCAGATGGGCTACACCTTC; cdr3_aa: CASSLSGQMGYTF
j_call: TRBJ2-6; v_call: TRBV28; d_call: NA; clone_size: NA; cdr3_nt: TGTGCCAGCAGTCCACTGCCTTCCGGGTTCCAGAGCTCTGGGGCCAACGTCCTGACTTTC; cdr3_aa: CASSPLPSGFQSSGANVLTF
j_call: TRBJ2-7; v_call: TRBV6-1; d_call: NA; clone_size: NA; cdr3_nt: TGTGCCAGCAGTGAACGGCGGAAGGAGCAGTACTTC; cdr3_aa: CASSERRKEQYF
j_call: TRBJ2-7; v_call: TRBV27; d_call: TRBD1; clone_size: NA; cdr3_nt: TGTGCCACCCAGTCTCCGGACAGGGGAATCTACGAGCAGTACTTC; cdr3_aa: CATQSPDRGIYEQYF
j_call: TRBJ1-5; v_call: TRBV2; d_call: TRBD1; clone_size: NA; cdr3_nt: TGTGCCAGCAGAACCGGGACAGCTTCTGGGCCCCAGCATTTT; cdr3_aa: CASRTGTASGPQHF
j_call: TRBJ1-3; v_call: TRBV19; d_call: TRBD1; clone_size: NA; cdr3_nt: TGTGCCAGTAGCGCGCTAAACAGGGGGGCGGAAGGAAACACCATATATTTT; cdr3_aa: CASSALNRGAEGNTIYF
j_call: TRBJ1-1; v_call: TRBV11-2; d_call: NA; clone_size: NA; cdr3_nt: TGTGCCAGCAGCCCAGCGGGCAGTAGGGGTGAAGCTTTCTTT; cdr3_aa: CASSPAGSRGEAFF